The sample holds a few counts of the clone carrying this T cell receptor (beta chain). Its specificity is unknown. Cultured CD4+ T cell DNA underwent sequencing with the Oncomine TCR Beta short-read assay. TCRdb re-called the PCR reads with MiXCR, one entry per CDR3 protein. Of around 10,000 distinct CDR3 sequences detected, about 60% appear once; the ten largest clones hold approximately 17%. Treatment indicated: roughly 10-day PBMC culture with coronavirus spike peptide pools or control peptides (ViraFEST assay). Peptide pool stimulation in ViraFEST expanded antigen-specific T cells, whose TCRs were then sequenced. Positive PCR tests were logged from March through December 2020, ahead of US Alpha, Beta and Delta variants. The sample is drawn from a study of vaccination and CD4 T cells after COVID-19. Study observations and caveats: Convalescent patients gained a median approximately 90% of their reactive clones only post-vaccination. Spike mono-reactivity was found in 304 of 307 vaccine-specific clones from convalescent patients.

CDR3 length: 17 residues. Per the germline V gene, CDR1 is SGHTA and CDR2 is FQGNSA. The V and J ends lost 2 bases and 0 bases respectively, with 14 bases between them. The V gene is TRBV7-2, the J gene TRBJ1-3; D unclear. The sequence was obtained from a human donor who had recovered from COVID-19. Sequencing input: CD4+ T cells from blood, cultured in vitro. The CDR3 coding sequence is TGTGCCAGCAGCTTACTGGGAGGCTCGGGCTCTGGAAACACCATATATTTT. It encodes CASSLLGGSGSGNTIYF.